This entry lists 26 T cell receptor beta chains sequenced from one sample in a study of blood T cell repertoires in COVID-19. The table came from immunoSEQ multiplex PCR; TCRdb's copy has only in-frame clones and leaves some out. Of under 400,000 clones listed, about 88% are singletons. Sequenced input: PBMCs or T cells enriched from blood (not recorded which). The receptors were sampled from a woman aged 25 to 39 who had been exposed to COVID-19.

V and J are TRBV4-1 and TRBJ2-1, with 9 bases matching TRBD2. Germline V gene data show CDR1 as MGHRA and CDR2 as YSYEKL. The ends lost 0 bases at V and 8 bases at J; junction bases unmatched: 11. The CDR3 covers 17 residues. The CDR3 loop is CASSQEALASGMYEQFF. CDR3 nucleotide sequence: TGCGCCAGCAGCCAAGAGGCCTTAGCTAGCGGGATGTATGAGCAGTTCTTC.

The chain is built from TRBV5-1 and TRBJ2-1, with 8 bases lining up with TRBD2. The germline V gene has CDR1 SGHRS and CDR2 YFSETQ. The CDR3 covers 17 residues. V trimming: 3 bases; J trimming: 5 bases; junction bases outside the gene matches: 13. The CDR3 DNA is TGCGCCAGCAGCTCAGGATACTATAGCGGGACCGACAATGAGCAGTTCTTC. As protein: CASSSGYYSGTDNEQFF. Full variable domain (outside the CDR3, taken from reference TRBV5-1 and TRBJ2-1): KAGVTQTPRYLIKTRGQQVTLSCSPISGHRSVSWYQQTPGQGLQFLFEYFSETQRNKGNFPGRFSGRQFSNSRSEMNVSTLELGDSALYLCASSSGYYSGTDNEQFFGPGTRLTVL.

The V call is TRBV6-5, the J call TRBJ2-7; unclear D gene. The CDR3 length is 13 residues. Germline CDR1 reads MNHEY; CDR2 reads SVGAGI. The V gene lost 5 bases and the J gene lost 4 bases, with 12 bases spanning the gap. The CDR3: CASSPAWAYEQYF. CDR3 bases: TGTGCCAGCAGTCCCGCCTGGGCGTACGAGCAGTACTTC.

The rearrangement links TRBV7-9 to TRBJ1-4, with TRBD1 identical over 8 bases. The CDR3 sequence is 14 residues long. The V and J ends lost 4 bases and 7 bases, in that order; junction bases with no gene match: 5. Germline V gene sequence: CDR1 SEHNR, CDR2 FQNEAQ (reference sequence). The CDR3 protein is CASSSDRESEKLFF. The CDR3 DNA is TGTGCCAGCAGCTCGGACAGGGAGAGTGAAAAACTGTTTTTT.

This clone was counted between two and nine times. The chain uses TRBV13 and TRBJ1-6, with D uncertain. The CDR3 is 15 amino acids. The ends were cut back, 5 bases at V and 7 bases at J, with 15 bases in the middle. Germline CDR1 and CDR2: PRHDT and FYEKMQ (reference sequence). The CDR3 spells CASSPAGVGNSPLHF. The CDR3 DNA is TGTGCCAGCAGCCCTGCCGGGGTTGGGAATTCACCCCTCCACTTT.

Here the CDR3 DNA reads TGTGCCAGCAGCTATGGGACATCGAGCTCCTATAATTCACCCCTCCACTTT. Translated: CASSYGTSSSYNSPLHF. This rearrangement joins TRBV27 to TRBJ1-6, with D maybe TRBD1 (6 bases). The germline gives CDR1 MNHEY, CDR2 SMNVEV (reference sequence). This CDR3 contains 17 residues. The V end lost 6 bases, the J end lost 0 bases, and 15 bases lay between the germline ends.

V usage is TRBV6-2 or TRBV6-3 and J usage is TRBJ1-6; D not resolved. Germline V gives CDR1 MNHEY, CDR2 SVGEGT. Trimming left V 6 bases short and J 9 bases short, with 18 bases between. The CDR3 sequence is 15 residues long. In DNA form, the CDR3 reads TGTGCCAGCAGCCCGCCGGGGAATAATCTTTCACCCCTCCACTTT. Translation gives CASSPPGNNLSPLHF.

The genes are TRBV7-9 and TRBJ2-1; 8 bases map to TRBD2. This CDR3 is 18 amino acids long. Germline CDR1 reads SEHNR; CDR2 reads FQNEAQ (reference sequence). With V trimmed by 4 bases and J by 8 bases, 19 bases remained unmatched. CDR3 sequence (DNA): TGTGCCAGCAGCTCCGAAGTTCGAGCGGGAGTCAGGAACGATGAGCAGTTCTTC. Encoded protein: CASSSEVRAGVRNDEQFF.

The chain joins TRBV30 to TRBJ2-3, with 13 bases identical to TRBD2. This CDR3 contains 16 residues. CDR1 and CDR2 from the germline V gene are GTSNPN and SVGIG (reference sequence). With 3 bases clipped from V and 7 bases from J, the junction kept 10 bases outside the gene matches. As DNA, the CDR3 is TGTGCCTGGAGGGGCTTACTAGCGGGAGGGGGTTATACGCAGTATTTT. Its protein product is CAWRGLLAGGGYTQYF.

This clone was detected ten times or more. The chain employs TRBV7-9 and TRBJ2-3; D unresolved. The germline V and J ends were trimmed by 5 bases and 0 bases, with 12 bases remaining between them. CDR1 is SEHNR and CDR2 is FQNEAQ in the germline V gene (reference sequence). This CDR3 region has 15 residues. CDR3 residues: CASSARLESTDTQYF. For the CDR3, the DNA is TGTGCCAGCAGCGCCAGACTTGAAAGCACAGATACGCAGTATTTT.

The rearrangement uses TRBV18 and TRBJ1-4; D not certain. The CDR3 consists of 18 residues. Germline CDR1 is KGHSH and CDR2 is LQKENI. Trimming took 4 bases from V and 4 from J, leaving 22 bases between them. The chain's CDR3 is CASSHTGRAQGSNEKLFF. CDR3 DNA: TGTGCCAGCTCACACACGGGGAGGGCCCAAGGTAGTAATGAAAAACTGTTTTTT.

The V gene is TRBV5-1, the J gene TRBJ2-2; 10 nucleotides agree with TRBD2. Germline CDR1 and CDR2: SGHRS and YFSETQ. Germline trimming cut 1 base from V and 8 bases from J; bases unmatched to any gene: 11. The CDR3 is made up of 17 amino acids. This CDR3 reads CASSLQSSGSISGELFF. In DNA form, the CDR3 reads TGCGCCAGCAGCTTGCAGTCTAGCGGGAGTATTTCGGGGGAGCTGTTTTTT. Based on the CDR3 plus reference TRBV5-1 and TRBJ2-2, the full variable domain is KAGVTQTPRYLIKTRGQQVTLSCSPISGHRSVSWYQQTPGQGLQFLFEYFSETQRNKGNFPGRFSGRQFSNSRSEMNVSTLELGDSALYLCASSLQSSGSISGELFFGEGSRLTVL.

V is TRBV2 and J is TRBJ1-1; tentative D call: TRBD1 (5 bases). The CDR3 consists of 15 residues. Deletions cut 4 bases from V and 5 bases from J, with 17 bases between. The germline V gene has CDR1 SNHLY and CDR2 FYNNEI. The CDR3 protein is CASSAPPTGGTEAFF. CDR3 DNA sequence: TGTGCCAGCAGTGCCCCCCCCACAGGCGGAACTGAAGCTTTCTTT. Looking up the rest from reference TRBV2 and TRBJ1-1 gives the full variable domain: EPEVTQTPSHQVTQMGQEVILRCVPISNHLYFYWYRQILGQKVEFLVSFYNNEISEKSEIFDDQFSVERPDGSNFTLKIRSTKLEDSAMYFCASSAPPTGGTEAFFGQGTRLTVV.

The rearrangement links TRBV11-2 to TRBJ1-4; a weak D match, TRBD1 (6 bases). This CDR3 comprises 15 residues. Germline lookup yields CDR1 SGHAT and CDR2 FQNNGV. V shed 5 bases and J shed 5 bases, with 15 bases lying between them. CDR3 sequence reads: CASSNTGLGNEKLFF. As DNA, the CDR3 is TGTGCCAGCAGCAATACAGGGCTTGGCAATGAAAAACTGTTTTTT.

The chain employs TRBV28 and TRBJ1-1; D is unresolved. CDR3 size: 13 residues. Looked up from germline, CDR1 is MDHEN and CDR2 is SYDVKM. Deletions cut 2 bases from V and 1 base from J, with 5 bases between. The CDR3 bases are TGTGCCAGCAGTTTAGTTCAGAACACTGAAGCTTTCTTT. Translated: CASSLVQNTEAFF.

The table lists this clone with many counts. The V call is TRBV27, the J call TRBJ2-3; TRBD1 agrees at 9 bases. V was clipped by 4 bases and J by 3 bases; unmatched bases: 8. The germline CDR1 and CDR2 sequences are MNHEY and SMNVEV (reference sequence). CDR3 length: 16 residues. The DNA for the CDR3 is TGTGCCAGCAGTTCCGGACAGGGGCACCTTACAGATACGCAGTATTTT. Amino acid sequence: CASSSGQGHLTDTQYF.

The rearrangement uses TRBV13 and TRBJ2-7; D ambiguous. This CDR3 is built from 15 residues. The V and J ends lost 3 bases and 0 bases respectively, with 12 bases between them. The germline gives CDR1 PRHDT, CDR2 FYEKMQ (reference sequence). CDR3 protein: CASSFSSRSSYEQYF. The DNA of the CDR3 is TGTGCCAGCAGCTTTAGCAGCCGATCCTCCTACGAGCAGTACTTC.

This chain links TRBV5-1 with TRBJ2-3; 10 bases match TRBD2. V trimming: 1 base; J trimming: 3 bases; junction bases outside the gene matches: 5. This CDR3 has 16 amino acids. Germline assignment: CDR1 SGHRS and CDR2 YFSETQ. The CDR3 loop is CASSLWGAGGTDTQYF. DNA for the CDR3: TGCGCCAGCAGCTTGTGGGGAGCGGGGGGGACAGATACGCAGTATTTT. Looking up the rest from reference TRBV5-1 and TRBJ2-3 gives the full variable domain: KAGVTQTPRYLIKTRGQQVTLSCSPISGHRSVSWYQQTPGQGLQFLFEYFSETQRNKGNFPGRFSGRQFSNSRSEMNVSTLELGDSALYLCASSLWGAGGTDTQYFGPGTRLTVL.

J is TRBJ2-1 and V is TRBV19; 7 bases are a match to TRBD2. Germline lookup yields CDR1 LNHDA and CDR2 SQIVND (reference sequence). The V gene end was trimmed by 0 bases and the J gene end by 6 bases; junction bases not matched to a gene: 14. The CDR3 covers 18 residues. The CDR3 DNA is TGTGCCAGTAGTATAGATCCCCTATCGTCTAGCGGAGTCAATGAGCAGTTCTTC. As protein: CASSIDPLSSSGVNEQFF. Based on the CDR3 plus reference TRBV19 and TRBJ2-1, the full variable domain is DGGITQSPKYLFRKEGQNVTLSCEQNLNHDAMYWYRQDPGQGLRLIYYSQIVNDFQKGDIAEGYSVSREKKESFPLTVTSAQKNPTAFYLCASSIDPLSSSGVNEQFFGPGTRLTVL.

The CDR3 DNA is TGTGCCAGCAGTGTTGGTGGGGGCCCTCAGTTCGAGCAGTACTTC. Translation: CASSVGGGPQFEQYF. The chain has TRBV2 and TRBJ2-7; a weak D match, TRBD1 (6 bases). Germline CDR1 and CDR2: SNHLY and FYNNEI. The V end lost 4 bases, the J end lost 6 bases, and 19 bases lay between the germline ends. This CDR3 region has 15 residues.

This chain uses TRBV6-5 with TRBJ1-1; 7 bases are shared with TRBD1. The length of the CDR3 is 14 residues. From germline, CDR1 is MNHEY and CDR2 SVGAGI. The V gene end was trimmed by 5 bases and the J gene end by 0 bases; junction bases not matched to a gene: 3. The CDR3 region is CASSLDRVNTEAFF. The CDR3 DNA reads TGTGCCAGCAGTCTCGACAGGGTGAACACTGAAGCTTTCTTT.

This clone was counted a single time. For the CDR3, the DNA is TGTGCCAGCAGCGTAGGGCGCTCTAGCGGGAGGGCTCCATCCGAGCAGTACTTC. This sequence encodes CASSVGRSSGRAPSEQYF. The chain employs TRBV9 and TRBJ2-7; TRBD2 matches 12 bases. The CDR3 has 18 residues. Germline V gives CDR1 SGDLS, CDR2 YYNGEE. Trimming at V came to 0 bases and at J to 6 bases, leaving 13 bases not matched to a gene. The full variable domain, its missing parts supplied by reference TRBV9 and TRBJ2-7, is DSGVTQTPKHLITATGQRVTLRCSPRSGDLSVYWYQQSLDQGLQFLIQYYNGEERAKGNILERFSAQQFPDLHSELNLSSLELGDSALYFCASSVGRSSGRAPSEQYFGPGTRLTVT.

The chain uses TRBV3-1 (or the pseudogene TRBV3-2) and TRBJ1-2; a weak D match, TRBD1 (5 bases). V dropped 1 base and J dropped 4 bases, with 10 bases sitting between them. The V gene's germline CDR1 is LGHDT and CDR2 YNNKEL (reference sequence). There are 14 residues in the CDR3. This chain's CDR3 is CASSQVGRVYGYTF. The CDR3 region has the DNA TGTGCCAGCAGCCAAGTGGGCAGGGTCTATGGCTACACCTTC.

The V call is TRBV18, the J call TRBJ2-2; a possible D gene is TRBD2 (6 bases). Germline V CDR1 and CDR2: KGHSH, LQKENI. The CDR3 consists of 17 residues. V shed 3 bases and J shed 3 bases, with 17 bases lying between them. For the CDR3, the DNA is TGTGCCAGCTCACCTCCTGTGCCGGGGGTTCACACCGGGGAGCTGTTTTTT. The encoded protein is CASSPPVPGVHTGELFF.

The gene calls are TRBV10-2 and TRBJ2-3; 16 bases are a match to TRBD2. J lost 2 bases, V lost 5 bases, and 10 bases had no gene match. This CDR3 has 19 residues. The germline gives CDR1 WSHSY, CDR2 SAAADI. DNA for the CDR3: TGCGCCAGCAGTCCGGGACTAGCGGGAGGGAACGTATTCACAGATACGCAGTATTTT. Translating it yields CASSPGLAGGNVFTDTQYF.

The genes are TRBV3-1 (or the pseudogene TRBV3-2) and TRBJ1-2; D is uncertain. The CDR3 extends over 12 amino acids. V dropped 2 bases and J dropped 8 bases, with 9 bases sitting between them. Germline CDR1 and CDR2: LGHDT and YNNKEL (reference sequence). This CDR3 reads CASSQLSRGYTF. The CDR3 nucleotides are TGTGCCAGCAGCCAACTGTCGCGGGGCTACACCTTC.